The rows below give T cell receptor beta chains drawn from one sample of a study of T cell therapy after organ transplantation. Which antigens these TCRs recognize remains unknown. Produced via immunoSEQ multiplex PCR; TCRdb's table is partial and in-frame only. The sample lists 20,000 or so clones; around 82% were seen once. The sequences come from CD8+ T cells from blood, collected after autologous CMV-specific T cell therapy. The receptors here all came from a human patient who had received a solid organ transplant and had CMV disease. Some T cells may have come from the graft donor. The CDR3 runs from the conserved cysteine through the conserved F or W. D genes are given only for firm matches. Part of the rows lack a size; the others show once, few, many or a class for expanded clones.

V	J	D	size	DNA	CDR3
TRBV6-6	TRBJ1-5	.	.	TGTGCCAGCAGTTTTGGTGGAACGGGCAATCAGCCCCAGCATTTT	CASSFGGTGNQPQHF
TRBV27	TRBJ2-1	TRBD2	.	TGTGCCACCTCCGTGGGGGGGAATGAGCAGTTCTTC	CATSVGGNEQFF
TRBV11-2	TRBJ2-2	.	few	TGTGCCAGCAGCCTGGAGCGTGAGGGGCCGCTGTTTTTT	CASSLEREGPLFF
TRBV6-5	TRBJ2-7	TRBD1	once	TGTGCCAGCAGTTACCCGGGGACAGGCTCCGAGCAGTACTTC	CASSYPGTGSEQYF
TRBV13	TRBJ1-1	.	few	TGTGCCAGCAGCCCCTCGGACAGGAACACTGAAGCTTTCTTT	CASSPSDRNTEAFF
TRBV29-1	TRBJ2-7	TRBD1	.	TGCAGCGTTGAAGACACGATCGGGACAGACTACGAGCAGTACTTC	CSVEDTIGTDYEQYF
TRBV6-6	TRBJ2-1	.	.	TGTGCCAGCAGCAGTGGAGACAATGAGCAGTTCTTC	CASSSGDNEQFF
TRBV7-2	TRBJ1-3	.	.	TGTGCCAGCAGCTTACCTCTCGGGGAGGACCCTGGAAACACCATATATTTT	CASSLPLGEDPGNTIYF
TRBV23-1	TRBJ2-3	TRBD2	.	TGCGCCAGCAGTCAACGCCGACTAGCGGGAGGGCCGAGTGGAGTGGATACGCAGTATTTT	CASSQRRLAGGPSGVDTQYF
TRBV2	TRBJ1-2	.	.	TGTGCCAGCAGCCACGATGGGGAGGGTTCGAGCTATGGCTACACCTTC	CASSHDGEGSSYGYTF
TRBV6-1	TRBJ1-1	TRBD1	few	TGTGCCAGCAGTGAAGCGCCGTGGGGACAGGAGAACACTGAAGCTTTCTTT	CASSEAPWGQENTEAFF
TRBV11-2	TRBJ2-7	.	.	TGTGCCAGCAACCTTCCAGGGCCCGAGCAGTACTTC	CASNLPGPEQYF
TRBV7-8	TRBJ2-7	.	.	TGTGCCAGCAGCTTAAGTCAGCTGGGGGTGAAGGAGCAGTACTTC	CASSLSQLGVKEQYF
TRBV6-6	TRBJ2-2	TRBD2	.	TGTGCCAGCAGTCACTGGACTAGCGGGTTAGACGGGGAGCTGTTTTTT	CASSHWTSGLDGELFF
TRBV11-2	TRBJ2-7	.	.	TGTGCCAGCAGCTTAGTCCGAGACTATGAGCAGTACTTC	CASSLVRDYEQYF
TRBV7-3	TRBJ2-1	.	.	TGTGCCAGCAGCTTAGCCCTCCGTGGATTAGAGTCTGTGCAGTTCTTC	CASSLALRGLESVQFF
TRBV27	TRBJ2-1	TRBD1	.	TGTGCCAGCAGTTTCAGACAGGGGGCCTACAATGAGCAGTTCTTC	CASSFRQGAYNEQFF
TRBV7-9	TRBJ2-7	TRBD1	.	TGTGCCAGCAGCTCGCCGGACAGGGTCTACGAGCAGTACTTC	CASSSPDRVYEQYF
TRBV5-1	TRBJ1-6	.	.	TGCGCCAGCAGCTTGGAGGGGAATAATTCACCCCTCCACTTT	CASSLEGNNSPLHF
TRBV5-6	TRBJ1-2	TRBD1	.	TGTGCCAGCAGCCCAGACAGGGTAATATTCTATGGCTACACCTTC	CASSPDRVIFYGYTF
TRBV25-1	TRBJ2-5	TRBD2	.	TGTGCCAGCAGTGAATACGGGGGGGCCGGAGAGACCCAGTACTTC	CASSEYGGAGETQYF
TRBV19	TRBJ2-1	.	.	TGTGCCAGTAGTATCGCCAGGTACAATGAGCAGTTCTTC	CASSIARYNEQFF
TRBV19	TRBJ2-1	TRBD2	.	TGTGCCAGTAGTATAGATAGGGCAGGACTAGCGGGAGTCTACAATGAGCAGTTCTTC	CASSIDRAGLAGVYNEQFF
TRBV6-5	TRBJ2-7	.	once	TGTGCCAGCACCGTGGACAGTTTGGAGTACGAGCAGTACTTC	CASTVDSLEYEQYF
TRBV4-2	TRBJ2-7	TRBD1	.	TGTGCCAGCAGCCAAGAACCGGGACAGGGGTACTACGAGCAGTACTTC	CASSQEPGQGYYEQYF
TRBV6-4	TRBJ2-7	TRBD2	once	TGTGCCAGCAGTGCCAGGGGACTAGCGGCCGTTGGCGAGCAGTACTTC	CASSARGLAAVGEQYF
TRBV7-9	TRBJ2-7	.	.	TGTGCCAGCAGCACAGGATTGCTTAGTTCGTTCGAGCAGTACTTC	CASSTGLLSSFEQYF
TRBV6-6	TRBJ2-7	.	.	TGTGCCAGCAGTTACTCAGGTGTTATCTACGAGCAGTACTTC	CASSYSGVIYEQYF
TRBV29-1	TRBJ2-1	.	medium-sized	TGCAGCGCCTCGGACAATTCCTACAATGAGCAGTTCTTC	CSASDNSYNEQFF
TRBV30	TRBJ1-2	.	few	TGTGCCTGGAGTAGGGCTGAGGGTTATGGCTACACCTTC	CAWSRAEGYGYTF
TRBV6-5	TRBJ2-7	.	.	TGTGCCAGCAGTTACATGGGGCAGGGGAACGAGCAGTACTTC	CASSYMGQGNEQYF
TRBV30	TRBJ2-2	.	.	TGTGCCTGGAGTCCCGGGTCCGGGGAGCTGTTTTTT	CAWSPGSGELFF
TRBV7-2	TRBJ2-7	.	.	TGTGCCAGCAGCTTAGAGGGGGGGTCAGAAACCTACGAGCAGTACTTC	CASSLEGGSETYEQYF
TRBV6-1	TRBJ2-7	.	.	TGTGCCAGCAGTGAACTGGTGGCGGGGATCTACGAGCAGTACTTC	CASSELVAGIYEQYF
TRBV10-3	TRBJ2-7	.	.	TGTGCCATCAGGCTAAGCGACGAGCAGTACTTC	CAIRLSDEQYF
TRBV6-5	TRBJ1-5	TRBD1	.	TGTGCCAGCAGCCAGACCACAGGGGCGGCGGAGCCCCAGCATTTT	CASSQTTGAAEPQHF
TRBV19	TRBJ2-7	.	few	TGTGCCAGTAGTACACAGGGTTCCGAGCAGTACTTC	CASSTQGSEQYF